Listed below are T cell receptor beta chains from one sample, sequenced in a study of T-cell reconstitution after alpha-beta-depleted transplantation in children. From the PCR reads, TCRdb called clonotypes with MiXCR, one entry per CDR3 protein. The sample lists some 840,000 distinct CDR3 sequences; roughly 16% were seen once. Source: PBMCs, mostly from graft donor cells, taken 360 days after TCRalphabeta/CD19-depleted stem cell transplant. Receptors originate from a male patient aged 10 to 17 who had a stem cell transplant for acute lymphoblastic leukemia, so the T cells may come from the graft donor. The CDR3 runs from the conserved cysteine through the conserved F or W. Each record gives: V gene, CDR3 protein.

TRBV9,CASSVDGVGTSAVEQFF
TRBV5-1,CASSINYEQYF
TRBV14,CASSQDLGLAARDTQYF
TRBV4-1,CASSLSRGQGGYEQYF
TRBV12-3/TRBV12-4,CASSLLGLAYEQYF
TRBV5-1,CASSTHRDRLTNEQFF
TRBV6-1,CASSGLAGAHEQYF
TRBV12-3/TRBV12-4,CVSGAKMNTEAFF
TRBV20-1,CSAAHGTSTDTQYF
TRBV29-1,CSAPSWWGQETQYF
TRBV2,CASGPSYQPQHF
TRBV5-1,CASSLMTGVYEQYF
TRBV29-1,CSVVLLLPSAEAFF
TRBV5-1,CASSGYDPTGELFF
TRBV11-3,CASSFISGRGEQFF
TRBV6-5,CASSYTGASNEKLFF
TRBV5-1,CASSFTTSGRDNEQFF
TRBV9,CASSVAEAGGEVFF
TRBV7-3,CASSLTRTEQFF
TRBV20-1,CSALGPGQGLYGYTF
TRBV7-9,CASSFGQGRAGTEAFF
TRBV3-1,CASSQRRGTYNEQFF
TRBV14,CASSQEGIYGYTF
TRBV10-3,CAISGLAGVSSYNEQFF